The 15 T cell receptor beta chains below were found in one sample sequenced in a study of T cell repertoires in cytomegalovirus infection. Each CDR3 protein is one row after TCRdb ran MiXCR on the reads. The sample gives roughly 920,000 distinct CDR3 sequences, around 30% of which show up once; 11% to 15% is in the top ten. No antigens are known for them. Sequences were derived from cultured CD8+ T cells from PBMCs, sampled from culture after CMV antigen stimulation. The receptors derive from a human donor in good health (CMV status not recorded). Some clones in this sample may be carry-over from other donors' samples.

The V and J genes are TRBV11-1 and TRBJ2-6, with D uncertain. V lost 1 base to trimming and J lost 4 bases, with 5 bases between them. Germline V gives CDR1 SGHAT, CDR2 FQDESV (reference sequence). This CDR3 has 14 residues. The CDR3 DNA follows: TGTGCCAGCAGCTTAGTGGACGGGGCCAACGTCCTGACTTTC. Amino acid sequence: CASSLVDGANVLTF. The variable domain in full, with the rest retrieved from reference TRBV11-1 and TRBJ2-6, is EAEVAQSPRYKITEKSQAVAFWCDPISGHATLYWYRQILGQGPELLVQFQDESVVDDSQLPKDRFSAERLKGVDSTLKIQPAELGDSAMYLCASSLVDGANVLTFGAGSRLTVL.

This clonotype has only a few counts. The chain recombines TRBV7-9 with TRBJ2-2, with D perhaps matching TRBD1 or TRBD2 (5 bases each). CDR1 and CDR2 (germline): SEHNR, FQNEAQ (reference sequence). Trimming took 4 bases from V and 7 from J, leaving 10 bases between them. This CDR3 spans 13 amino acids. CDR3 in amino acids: CASSSGPGGELFF. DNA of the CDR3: TGTGCCAGCAGCTCGGGGCCGGGCGGGGAGCTGTTTTTT. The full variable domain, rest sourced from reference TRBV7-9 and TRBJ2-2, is DTGVSQNPRHKITKRGQNVTFRCDPISEHNRLYWYRQTLGQGPEFLTYFQNEAQLEKSRLLSDRFSAERPKGSFSTLEIQRTEQGDSAMYLCASSSGPGGELFFGEGSRLTVL.

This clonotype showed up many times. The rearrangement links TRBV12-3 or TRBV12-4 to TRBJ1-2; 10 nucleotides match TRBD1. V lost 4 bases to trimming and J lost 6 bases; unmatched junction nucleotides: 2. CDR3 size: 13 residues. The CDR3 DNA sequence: TGTGCCAGCAGTTCCGGGACAGGGGATGGCTACACCTTC. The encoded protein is CASSSGTGDGYTF.

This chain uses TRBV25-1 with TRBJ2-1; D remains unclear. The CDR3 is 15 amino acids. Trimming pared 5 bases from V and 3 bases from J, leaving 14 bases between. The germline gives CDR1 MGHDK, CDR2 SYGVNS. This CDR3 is CASSIGSSFYNEQFF. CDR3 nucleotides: TGTGCCAGCAGTATTGGCAGCTCCTTCTACAATGAGCAGTTCTTC.

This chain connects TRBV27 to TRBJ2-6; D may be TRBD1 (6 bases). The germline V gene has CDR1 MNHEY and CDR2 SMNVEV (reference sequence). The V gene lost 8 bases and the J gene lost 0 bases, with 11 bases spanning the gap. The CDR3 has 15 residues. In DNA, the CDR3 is TGTGCCAGCCTCGGACAGTTCTCTGGGGCCAACGTCCTGACTTTC. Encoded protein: CASLGQFSGANVLTF.

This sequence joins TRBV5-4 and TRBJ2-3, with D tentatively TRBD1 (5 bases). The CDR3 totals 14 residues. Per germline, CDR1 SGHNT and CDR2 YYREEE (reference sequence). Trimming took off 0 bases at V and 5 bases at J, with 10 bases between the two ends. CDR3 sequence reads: CASSLEGALDTQYF. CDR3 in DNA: TGTGCCAGCAGCTTGGAAGGGGCGTTAGATACGCAGTATTTT.

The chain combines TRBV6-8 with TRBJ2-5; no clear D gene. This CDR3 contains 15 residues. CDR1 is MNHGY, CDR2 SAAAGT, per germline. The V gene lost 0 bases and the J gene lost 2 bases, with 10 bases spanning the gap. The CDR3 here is CASSYSIGWQETQYF. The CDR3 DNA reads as TGTGCCAGCAGTTACTCGATAGGCTGGCAAGAGACCCAGTACTTC.

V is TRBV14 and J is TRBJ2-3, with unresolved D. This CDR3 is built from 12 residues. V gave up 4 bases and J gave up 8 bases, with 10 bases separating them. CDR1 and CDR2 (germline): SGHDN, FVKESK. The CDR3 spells CASSPLSGTQYF. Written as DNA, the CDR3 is TGTGCCAGCAGCCCTCTAAGTGGTACGCAGTATTTT.

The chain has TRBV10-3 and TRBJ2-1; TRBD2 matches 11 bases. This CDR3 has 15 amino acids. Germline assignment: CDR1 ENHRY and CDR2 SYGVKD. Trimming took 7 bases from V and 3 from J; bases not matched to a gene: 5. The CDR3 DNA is TGTGCCATCACTGTAGCGGGGGGGGACTACAATGAGCAGTTCTTC. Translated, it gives CAITVAGGDYNEQFF.

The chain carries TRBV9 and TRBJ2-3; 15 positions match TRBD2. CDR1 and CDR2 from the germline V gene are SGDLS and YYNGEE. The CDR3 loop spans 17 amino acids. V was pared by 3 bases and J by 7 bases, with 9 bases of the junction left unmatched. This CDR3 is CASSDGTSGGPTHTQYF. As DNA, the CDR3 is TGTGCCAGCAGCGACGGGACTAGCGGGGGGCCTACACATACGCAGTATTTT.

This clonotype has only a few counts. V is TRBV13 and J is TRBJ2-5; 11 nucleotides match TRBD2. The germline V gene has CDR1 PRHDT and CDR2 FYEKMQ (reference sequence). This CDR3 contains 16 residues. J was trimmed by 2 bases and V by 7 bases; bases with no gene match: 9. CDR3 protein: CASTLLAGGHQETQYF. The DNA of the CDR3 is TGTGCCAGCACCCTCTTAGCGGGGGGGCATCAAGAGACCCAGTACTTC.

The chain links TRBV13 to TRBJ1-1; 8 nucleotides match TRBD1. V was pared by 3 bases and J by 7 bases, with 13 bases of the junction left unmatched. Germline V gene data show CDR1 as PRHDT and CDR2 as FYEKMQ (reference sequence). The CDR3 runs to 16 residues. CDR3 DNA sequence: TGTGCCAGCAGCTTCCGTTCAGGGGGCCTCTGGGTTGAAGCTTTCTTT. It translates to CASSFRSGGLWVEAFF.

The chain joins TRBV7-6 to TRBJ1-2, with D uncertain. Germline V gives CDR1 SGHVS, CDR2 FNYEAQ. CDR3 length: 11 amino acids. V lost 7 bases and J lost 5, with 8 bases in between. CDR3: CASTGPYGYTF. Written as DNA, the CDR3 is TGTGCCAGCACCGGACCATATGGCTACACCTTC.

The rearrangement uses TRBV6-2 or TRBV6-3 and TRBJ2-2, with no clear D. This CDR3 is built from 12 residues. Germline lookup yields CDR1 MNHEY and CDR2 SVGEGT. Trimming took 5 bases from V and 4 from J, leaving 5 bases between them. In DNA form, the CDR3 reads TGTGCCAGCAGTCAATCCACCGGGGAGCTGTTTTTT. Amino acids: CASSQSTGELFF.

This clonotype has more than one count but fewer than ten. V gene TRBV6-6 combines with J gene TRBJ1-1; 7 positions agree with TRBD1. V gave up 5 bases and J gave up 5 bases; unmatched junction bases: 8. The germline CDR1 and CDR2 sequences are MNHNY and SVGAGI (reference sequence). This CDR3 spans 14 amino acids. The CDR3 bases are TGTGCCAGCAGTCGGCAGGGGGGATGGACTGAAGCTTTCTTT. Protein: CASSRQGGWTEAFF.